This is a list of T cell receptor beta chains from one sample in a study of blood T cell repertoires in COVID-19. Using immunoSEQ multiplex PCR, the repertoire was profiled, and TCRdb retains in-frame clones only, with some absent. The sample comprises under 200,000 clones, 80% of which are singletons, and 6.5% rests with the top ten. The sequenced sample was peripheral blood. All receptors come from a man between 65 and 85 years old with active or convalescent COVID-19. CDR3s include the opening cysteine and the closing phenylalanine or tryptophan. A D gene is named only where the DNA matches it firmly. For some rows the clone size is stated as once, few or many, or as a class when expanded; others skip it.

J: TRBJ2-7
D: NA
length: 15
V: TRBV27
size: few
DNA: TGTGCCAGCAGTTTAAAGTGGCCATCCCACTACGAGCAGTACTTC
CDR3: CASSLKWPSHYEQYF

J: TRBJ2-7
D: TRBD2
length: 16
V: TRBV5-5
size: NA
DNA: TGTGCCAGCAGCTGGCTAGGGAGGGCCGGGGGTTACGAGCAGTACTTC
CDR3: CASSWLGRAGGYEQYF

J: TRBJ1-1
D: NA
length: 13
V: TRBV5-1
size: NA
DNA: TGCGCCAGCAGCTTGCCACAGCTGGGCGAAGCTTTCTTT
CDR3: CASSLPQLGEAFF

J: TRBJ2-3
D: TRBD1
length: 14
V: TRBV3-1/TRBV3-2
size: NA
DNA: TGTGCCAGCAGCCCGGGACAGGCGGTAGATACGCAGTATTTT
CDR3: CASSPGQAVDTQYF

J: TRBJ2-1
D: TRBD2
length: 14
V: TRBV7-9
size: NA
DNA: TGTGCCAGCAGCCGAACGGGGGGCTACAATGAGCAGTTCTTC
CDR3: CASSRTGGYNEQFF

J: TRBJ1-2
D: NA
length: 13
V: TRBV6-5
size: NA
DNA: TGTGCCAGCACCCTAGGTGGGGCGTATGGCTACACCTTC
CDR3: CASTLGGAYGYTF

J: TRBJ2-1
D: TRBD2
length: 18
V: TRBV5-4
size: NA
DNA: TGTGCCAGCAGCTCTGGACTAGCGGGGGGGCAGATCAACAATGAGCAGTTCTTC
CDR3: CASSSGLAGGQINNEQFF

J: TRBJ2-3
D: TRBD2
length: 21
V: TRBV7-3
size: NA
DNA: TGTGCCAGCAGCCAACGTGTAAGAGGGACTAGCGAAATCTTCCCACCAGATACGCAGTATTTT
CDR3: CASSQRVRGTSEIFPPDTQYF

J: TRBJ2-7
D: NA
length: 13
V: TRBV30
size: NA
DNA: TGTGCCTGGAGTGTAGACTCGTTCTACGAGCAGTACTTC
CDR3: CAWSVDSFYEQYF

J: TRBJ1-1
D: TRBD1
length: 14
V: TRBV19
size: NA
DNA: TGTGCCAGTAGTAGGACAGGGGGCCTGTCTGAAGCTTTCTTT
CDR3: CASSRTGGLSEAFF

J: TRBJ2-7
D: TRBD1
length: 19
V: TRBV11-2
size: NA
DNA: TGTGCCAGCAGCTTCACAGGGGGCGTTTCGCCGTCGTCGTCCTACGAGCAGTACTTC
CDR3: CASSFTGGVSPSSSYEQYF

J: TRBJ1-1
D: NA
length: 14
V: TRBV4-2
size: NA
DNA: TGTGCCAGCAGCCAAGAGAGGGCCGGGAGAGAAGCTTTCTTT
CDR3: CASSQERAGREAFF

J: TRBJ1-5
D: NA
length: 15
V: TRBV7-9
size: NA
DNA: TGTGCCAGCAGCTTAGGACAGAGTCGCAATCAGCCCCAGCATTTT
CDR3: CASSLGQSRNQPQHF

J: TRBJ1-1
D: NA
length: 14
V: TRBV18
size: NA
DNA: TGTGCCAGCTCACCAGGGCAGGGTGGGACTGAAGCTTTCTTT
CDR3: CASSPGQGGTEAFF

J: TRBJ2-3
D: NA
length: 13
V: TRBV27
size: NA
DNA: TGTGCCAGCAGTTTAGTCTCCCTGGATACGCAGTATTTT
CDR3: CASSLVSLDTQYF

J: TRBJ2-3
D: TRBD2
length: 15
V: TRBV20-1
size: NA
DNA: TGCAGTGCTAGTAGTAGCGGGAGGGCCTGGGATACGCAGTATTTT
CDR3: CSASSSGRAWDTQYF

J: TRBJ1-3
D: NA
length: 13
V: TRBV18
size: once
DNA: TGTGCCAGCTCGCCCAACGCGGGAGACACCATATATTTT
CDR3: CASSPNAGDTIYF

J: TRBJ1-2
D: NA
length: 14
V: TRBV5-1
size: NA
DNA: TGCGCCAGCAGCTTGGCCGAAGGGGCGAGTGGCTACACCTTC
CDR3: CASSLAEGASGYTF

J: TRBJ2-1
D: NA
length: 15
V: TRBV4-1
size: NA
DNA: TGCGCCAGCAGCCAAGGGTATGGCGGGAACAATGAGCAGTTCTTC
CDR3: CASSQGYGGNNEQFF

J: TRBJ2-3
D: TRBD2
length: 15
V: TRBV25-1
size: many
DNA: TGTGCCAGCAGTGTTACTAGCGGTCCCGCAGATACGCAGTATTTT
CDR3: CASSVTSGPADTQYF

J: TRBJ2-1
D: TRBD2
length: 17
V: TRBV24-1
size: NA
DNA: TGTGCCACCAGTGATCGTACTAGCGGGAGGGCCGGCAATGAGCAGTTCTTC
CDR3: CATSDRTSGRAGNEQFF

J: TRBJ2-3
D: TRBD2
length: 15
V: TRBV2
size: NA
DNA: TGTGCCAGCAGTCCGTTAGCGGGACCCACAGATACGCAGTATTTT
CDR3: CASSPLAGPTDTQYF

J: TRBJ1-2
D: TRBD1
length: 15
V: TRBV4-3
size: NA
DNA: TGCGCCAGCAGCCAAGATGGACAGGGCGACTATGGCTACACCTTC
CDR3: CASSQDGQGDYGYTF

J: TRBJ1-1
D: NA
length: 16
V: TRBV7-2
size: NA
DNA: TGTGCCAGCAGCCCTCATGGGAGGGGCGGCTACACTGAAGCTTTCTTT
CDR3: CASSPHGRGGYTEAFF

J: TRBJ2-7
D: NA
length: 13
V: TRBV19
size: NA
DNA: TGTGCCAGTAGTTACGGGGTCGGGAACGAGCAGTACTTC
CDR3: CASSYGVGNEQYF

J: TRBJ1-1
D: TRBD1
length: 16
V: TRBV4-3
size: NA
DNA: TGCGCCAGCAGCCAAGAGTTGAGGGGGCTGAACACTGAAGCTTTCTTT
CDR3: CASSQELRGLNTEAFF

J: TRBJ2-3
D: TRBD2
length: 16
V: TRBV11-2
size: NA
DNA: TGTGCCAGCAGCATCCTAGCGGGGGTTGGCACAGATACGCAGTATTTT
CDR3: CASSILAGVGTDTQYF

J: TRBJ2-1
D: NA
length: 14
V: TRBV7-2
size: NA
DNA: TGTGCCAGCAGCTACGGACACGGGGGACCCGAGCAGTTCTTC
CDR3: CASSYGHGGPEQFF

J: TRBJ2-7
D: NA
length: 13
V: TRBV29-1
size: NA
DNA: TGCAGCGTTGCATCTACCCTCTACTACGAGCAGTACTTC
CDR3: CSVASTLYYEQYF

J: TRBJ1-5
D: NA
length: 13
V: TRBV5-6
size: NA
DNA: TGTGCCAGCAGCACAGACAGGAATCAGCCCCAGCATTTT
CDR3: CASSTDRNQPQHF

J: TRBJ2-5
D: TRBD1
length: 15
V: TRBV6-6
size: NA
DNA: TGTGCCAGCAGTAGCCAGGGGGCTTATTTGGAGACCCAGTACTTC
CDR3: CASSSQGAYLETQYF

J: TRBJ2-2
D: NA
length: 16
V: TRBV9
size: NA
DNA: TGTGCCAGCAGCGTAGGGGCGGGACTCGAAACCGGGGAGCTGTTTTTT
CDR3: CASSVGAGLETGELFF

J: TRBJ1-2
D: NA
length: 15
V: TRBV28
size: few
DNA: TGTGCCAGCAGCCTCCCGGACACCCTAAACTATGGCTACACCTTC
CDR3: CASSLPDTLNYGYTF

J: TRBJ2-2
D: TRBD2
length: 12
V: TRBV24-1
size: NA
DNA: TGTGCCACAGGGGAGGGAACCGGGGAGCTGTTTTTT
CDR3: CATGEGTGELFF

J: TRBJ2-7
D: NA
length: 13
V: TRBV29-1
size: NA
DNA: TGCAGCGTTCTTGGGCAGGGGTACCACGAGCAGTACTTC
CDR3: CSVLGQGYHEQYF

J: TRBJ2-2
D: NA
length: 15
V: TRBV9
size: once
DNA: TGTGCCAGCAGCGTTGTTACAGGGTCCACCGGGGAGCTGTTTTTT
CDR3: CASSVVTGSTGELFF

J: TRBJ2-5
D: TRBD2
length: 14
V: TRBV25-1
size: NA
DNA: TGTGCCAGCAGTGAGGCGGGAGGGCGGGAGACCCAGTACTTC
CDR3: CASSEAGGRETQYF

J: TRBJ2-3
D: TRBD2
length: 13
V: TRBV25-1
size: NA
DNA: TGTGCCAGCACCGGGGGACTAGCCGCTACGCAGTATTTT
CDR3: CASTGGLAATQYF

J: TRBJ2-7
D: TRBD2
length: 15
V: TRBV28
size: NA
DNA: TGTGCCAGCAGGAGGACTAGCGGGAGAGGCGACGAGCAGTACTTC
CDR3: CASRRTSGRGDEQYF

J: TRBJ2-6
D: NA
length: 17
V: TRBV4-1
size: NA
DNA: TGCGCCAGCAGCCAAGACTTAGAAGTCTCTGGGGCCAACGTCCTGACTTTC
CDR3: CASSQDLEVSGANVLTF

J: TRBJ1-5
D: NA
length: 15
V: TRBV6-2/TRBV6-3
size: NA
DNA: TGTGCCAGCAGCACCATCCGAAGGGGCGATCAGCCCCAGCATTTT
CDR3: CASSTIRRGDQPQHF

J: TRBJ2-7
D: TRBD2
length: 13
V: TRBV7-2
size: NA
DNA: TGTGCCAGCAGACTAGCGGGCGGTCCCGAGCAGTACTTC
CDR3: CASRLAGGPEQYF

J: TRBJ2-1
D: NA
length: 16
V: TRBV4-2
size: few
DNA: TGTGCCAGCAGCCAAGAGTTGTACACTTACGGGAATGAGCAGTTCTTC
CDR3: CASSQELYTYGNEQFF

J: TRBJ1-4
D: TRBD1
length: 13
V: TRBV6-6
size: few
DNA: TGTGCCAGCAGTTCGGGACAGGGGGCGAAACTGTTTTTT
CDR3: CASSSGQGAKLFF

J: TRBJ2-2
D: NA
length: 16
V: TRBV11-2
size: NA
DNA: TGTGCCAGCAGTTCTGAGGACTGGGCGGGGACCGGGGAGCTGTTTTTT
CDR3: CASSSEDWAGTGELFF

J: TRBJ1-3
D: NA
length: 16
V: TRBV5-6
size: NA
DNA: TGTGCCAGCAGCTTGGCTGGTGGCCTCTCTGGAAACACCATATATTTT
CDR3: CASSLAGGLSGNTIYF

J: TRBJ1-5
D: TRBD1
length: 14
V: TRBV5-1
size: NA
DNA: TGCGCCAGCAGCTTGGACAGGGGGTCTCAGCCCCAGCATTTT
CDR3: CASSLDRGSQPQHF

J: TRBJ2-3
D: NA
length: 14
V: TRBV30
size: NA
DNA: TGTGCCTGGAGTGTGCAAGGAGGCGAAGATACGCAGTATTTT
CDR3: CAWSVQGGEDTQYF

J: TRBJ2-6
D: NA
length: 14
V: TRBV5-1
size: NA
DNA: TGCGCCAGCAGGTTCCTCTCTGGGGCCAACGTCCTGACTTTC
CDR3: CASRFLSGANVLTF

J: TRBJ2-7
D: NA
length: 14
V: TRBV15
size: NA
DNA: TGTGCCACCAGCCACCGGACAGAGTCCTACGAGCAGTACTTC
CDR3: CATSHRTESYEQYF

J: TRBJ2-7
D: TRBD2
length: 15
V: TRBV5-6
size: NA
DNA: TGTGCCACCTATCCAGGGAGGGCAGGACCCTACGAGCAGTACTTC
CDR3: CATYPGRAGPYEQYF

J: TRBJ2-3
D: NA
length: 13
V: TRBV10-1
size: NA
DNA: TGCGCCAGCAGTGACAGCGGCGGGGATACGCAGTATTTT
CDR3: CASSDSGGDTQYF

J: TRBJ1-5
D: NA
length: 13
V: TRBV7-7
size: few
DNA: TGTGCCAGCAGCGTAGACATCTATCAGCCCCAGCATTTT
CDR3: CASSVDIYQPQHF

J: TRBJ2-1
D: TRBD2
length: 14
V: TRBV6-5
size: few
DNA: TGTGCCAGCACACCGCGGGGGGGCCACGATGAGCAGTTCTTC
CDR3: CASTPRGGHDEQFF

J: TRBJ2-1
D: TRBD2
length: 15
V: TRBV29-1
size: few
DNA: TGCAGCGTTGAGTCCACGGGACTAGCGGACAATGAGCAGTTCTTC
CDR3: CSVESTGLADNEQFF

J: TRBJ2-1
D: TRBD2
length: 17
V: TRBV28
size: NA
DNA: TGTGCCAGCAGTTCGCCTAGACTAGCGGGGGGGTACAATGAGCAGTTCTTC
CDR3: CASSSPRLAGGYNEQFF

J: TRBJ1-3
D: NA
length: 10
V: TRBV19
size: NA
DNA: TGTGCCACTTACAGAAACACCATATATTTT
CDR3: CATYRNTIYF

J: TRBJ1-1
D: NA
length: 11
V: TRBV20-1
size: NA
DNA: TGCAGTGCGGCGGGGGGGAGTGAAGCTTTCTTT
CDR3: CSAAGGSEAFF

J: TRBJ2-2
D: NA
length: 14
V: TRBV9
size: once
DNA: TGTGCCAGCAGCGTGAACAGCGGCACCGGGGAGCTGTTTTTT
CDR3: CASSVNSGTGELFF

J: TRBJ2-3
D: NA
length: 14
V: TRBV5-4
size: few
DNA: TGTGCCAGCAGCTCCGGACTAAGCGCAGATACGCAGTATTTT
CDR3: CASSSGLSADTQYF